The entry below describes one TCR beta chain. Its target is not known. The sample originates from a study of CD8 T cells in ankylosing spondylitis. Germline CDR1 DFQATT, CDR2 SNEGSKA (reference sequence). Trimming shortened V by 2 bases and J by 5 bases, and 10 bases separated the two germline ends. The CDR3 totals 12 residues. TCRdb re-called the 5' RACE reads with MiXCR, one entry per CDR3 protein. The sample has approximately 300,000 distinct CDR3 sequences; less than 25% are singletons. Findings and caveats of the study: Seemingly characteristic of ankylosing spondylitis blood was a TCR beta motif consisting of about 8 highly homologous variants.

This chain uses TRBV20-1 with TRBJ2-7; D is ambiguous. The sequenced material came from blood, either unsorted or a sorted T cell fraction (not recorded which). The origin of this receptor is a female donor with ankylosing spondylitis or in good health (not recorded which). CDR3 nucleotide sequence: TGCAGTGCTAGACGGCCCTCGGACGAGCAGTACTTC. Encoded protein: CSARRPSDEQYF.